This passage covers 3 T cell receptor beta chains from one sample sequenced in a study of OX40 agonist ivuxolimab in advanced cancers. The repertoire was sequenced with immunoSEQ multiplex PCR; TCRdb's copy has only in-frame clones and lacks some. The table lists 55,000 to 75,000 clones, approximately 90% of them singletons. The sequencing here drew on CD4+ or CD8+ T cells sorted from blood, taken in a trial of the OX40 agonist ivuxolimab. Receptors originate from an adult with an advanced solid tumor such as melanoma, head and neck, liver or kidney cancer.

This sequence joins TRBV11-2 and TRBJ1-1, with 8 bases fitting TRBD1. This CDR3 is 14 amino acids long. CDR1 is SGHAT, CDR2 FQNNGV, per germline. V shed 5 bases and J 4 bases; nucleotides not matched to a gene: 6. For the CDR3, the DNA is TGTGCCAGCAGCGGACAGGGTTCGGTCACTGAAGCTTTCTTT. Amino acid sequence: CASSGQGSVTEAFF.

This chain links TRBV28 with TRBJ2-2, with 10 positions matching TRBD1. The V and J ends lost 2 bases and 4 bases, in that order; junction bases with no gene match: 4. Germline CDR1 MDHEN, CDR2 SYDVKM. This CDR3 spans 16 amino acids. CDR3 sequence (DNA): TGTGCCAGCAGTTTAAGGGGACAGGGGAGCACCGGGGAGCTGTTTTTT. It is translated as CASSLRGQGSTGELFF.

The chain uses TRBV5-8 and TRBJ2-2, with TRBD1 identical over 9 bases. Germline CDR1 reads SGHTS; CDR2 reads YDEGEE. The CDR3 length is 17 residues. J gave up 3 bases and V 0 bases, and 6 bases lay outside the gene matches. The CDR3 DNA follows: TGTGCCAGCAGCTTGGCCGACAGGGGGATCGACACCGGGGAGCTGTTTTTT. Protein sequence: CASSLADRGIDTGELFF. Full variable domain (outside the CDR3, taken from reference TRBV5-8 and TRBJ2-2): EAGVTQSPTHLIKTRGQQATLRCSPISGHTSVYWYQQALGLGLQFLLWYDEGEERNRGNFPPRFSGRQFPNYSSELNVNALELEDSALYLCASSLADRGIDTGELFFGEGSRLTVL.